This T cell receptor beta chain originates from a study of T cells in Graves' hyperthyroidism and ophthalmopathy. This clonotype was found many times. The antigen is unknown. Germline V gives CDR1 SGHTS, CDR2 YDEGEE. The CDR3 consists of 14 residues. V gave up 5 bases and J gave up 7 bases; unmatched junction bases: 8. Points from the study as a whole: Model predictions of ophthalmopathy came a median approximately 6.8 months before onset.

From RNA transcripts, TCR beta CDR3 regions were amplified. When the TCR CDR3 underwent first-round RT-PCR, the HTBI primer set was used. TCRdb ran MiXCR on the multiplex PCR reads and lists one entry per CDR3 protein. The sample has 490,000 or so distinct CDR3 sequences, roughly a sixth seen once. It was uncontrolled infection, other autoimmune disease, pregnancy or lactation that excluded patients. 10 ml fresh peripheral blood yielded the PBMCs. This TCR came from a woman aged 25 to 39 with Graves' ophthalmopathy. The sample consisted of blood. The chain couples TRBV5-8 to TRBJ1-4; 7 bases line up with TRBD1. The CDR3 DNA reads TGTGCCAGCAGTCAACAGGGGCTGAGTGAAAAACTGTTTTTT. Translated: CASSQQGLSEKLFF.